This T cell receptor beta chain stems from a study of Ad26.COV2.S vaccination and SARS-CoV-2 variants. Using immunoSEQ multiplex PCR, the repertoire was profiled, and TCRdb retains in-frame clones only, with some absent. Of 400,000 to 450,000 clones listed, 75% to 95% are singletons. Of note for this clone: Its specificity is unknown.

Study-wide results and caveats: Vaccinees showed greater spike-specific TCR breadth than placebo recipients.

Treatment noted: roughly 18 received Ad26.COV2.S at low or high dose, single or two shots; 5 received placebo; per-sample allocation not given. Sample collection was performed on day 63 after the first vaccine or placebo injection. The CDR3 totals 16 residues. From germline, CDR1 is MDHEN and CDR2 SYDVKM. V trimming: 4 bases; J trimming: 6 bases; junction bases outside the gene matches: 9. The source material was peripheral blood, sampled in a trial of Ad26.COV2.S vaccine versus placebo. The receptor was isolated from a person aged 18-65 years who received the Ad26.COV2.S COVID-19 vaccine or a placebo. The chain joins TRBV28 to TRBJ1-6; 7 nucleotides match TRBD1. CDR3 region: CASSSSRGAANSPLHF. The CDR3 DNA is TGTGCCAGCAGTTCCAGCAGGGGGGCTGCTAATTCACCCCTCCACTTT.